This TCR beta chain derives from a study of tumor-infiltrating lymphocytes in glioblastoma multiforme. TCR beta libraries were built from RNA through three nested multiplex PCR rounds using modified ARM-PCR. TCRdb reanalysed the multiplex PCR reads using MiXCR and keeps one entry per CDR3 protein. Of about 9,600 distinct CDR3 sequences in the sample, about 72% were seen once. Remarks on this clonotype: Its antigen is unknown. The junction shows a germline mismatch at one end, possibly a read error.

Findings and caveats of the study: TCR plus mutation findings rest on a single glioblastoma patient.

The CDR3 is made up of 13 amino acids. Germline V gene data show CDR1 as SGHDT and CDR2 as YYEEEE. What was sequenced was brain tumor tissue. The rearrangement links TRBV5-6 to TRBJ2-7, with TRBD2 as a possible D gene (5 bases). The sequence came from a male donor with glioblastoma. The CDR3: CASSWAQFSEQYF. The CDR3, as DNA: TGTGCCAGCAGCTGGGCCCAGTTTAGCGAGCAGTATTTC.